This T cell receptor (beta chain) was captured in a study of beta chain features in type 1 diabetes. Overall study: Healthy donors and patients had similar age, gender and cell yields. Study observations and caveats: Although PCR might favor shorter templates, it would do so equally in patients and controls. TCRB CDR3s were moderately but significantly shorter in Type 1 diabetes patients in all four CD4+ subsets.

The sequenced template was cDNA made from the entire isolated RNA. The data were produced by immunoSEQ multiplex PCR, yet TCRdb's version contains in-frame clones alone and is incomplete. The sample records about 110,000 clones, under 40% being singletons. CDR3 length equals 17 residues. V was clipped by 0 bases and J by 6 bases; unmatched bases: 10. Germline CDR1 is KGHSH and CDR2 is LQKENI. With regard to this clone: Its antigen is unidentified.

V is TRBV18 and J is TRBJ2-1; 8 bases map to TRBD1. The clonotype originates from a woman aged 18 to 35 in good health. Specimen: stem cell memory CD4+ T cells from blood. CDR3 in DNA: TGTGCCAGCTCACCACCGACGGTCGGACAGGGCGTCAATGAGCAGTTCTTC. Residues: CASSPPTVGQGVNEQFF. The full variable domain, in which reference TRBV18 and TRBJ2-1 provide the parts outside the CDR3, is NAGVMQNPRHLVRRRGQEARLRCSPMKGHSHVYWYRQLPEEGLKFMVYLQKENIIDESGMPKERFSAEFPKEGPSILRIQQVVRGDSAAYFCASSPPTVGQGVNEQFFGPGTRLTVL.